The 4 T cell receptor beta chains reported below all come from one sample, sequenced in a study of early T cells in non-severe SARS-CoV-2 infection. TCRdb called the 5' RACE reads again in MiXCR, with one record for every CDR3 protein. The sample contains 50,000 to 65,000 distinct CDR3 sequences, about 9.8% of which appear only once. What was sequenced was whole blood. The source of these receptors is an adult who was a healthcare worker with PCR-confirmed SARS-CoV-2 infection or an uninfected control (not recorded which).

The chain joins TRBV20-1 to TRBJ2-1; the D is unclear. V was trimmed by 5 bases and J by 3 bases, leaving 17 bases between them. The CDR3 is 15 amino acids. CDR1 is DFQATT, CDR2 SNEGSKA, per germline (reference sequence). CDR3 in amino acids: CSASSPTRNYNEQFF. In DNA form, the CDR3 reads TGCAGTGCTTCCAGCCCCACGAGGAACTACAATGAGCAGTTCTTC.

Many counts were recorded for this clonotype. The V and J genes are TRBV3-1 and TRBJ2-1, with TRBD1 matching 9 bases. The CDR3 length is 13 residues. From germline, CDR1 is LGHDT and CDR2 YNNKEL (reference sequence). V shed 1 base, J shed 12 bases, and the junction held 4 bases outside the gene matches. CDR3 DNA sequence: TGTGCCAGCAGCCAAGGGGGGACAGGGTGGCAGTTCTTC. Translation: CASSQGGTGWQFF.

This clonotype was detected many times. The chain employs TRBV19 and TRBJ2-7; 9 nucleotides align to TRBD1. Germline loops: CDR1 LNHDA, CDR2 SQIVND (reference sequence). The CDR3 contains 14 residues. V lost 8 bases and J lost 2; bases outside the gene matches: 7. The DNA of the CDR3 is TGTGCCAGTTCCCCCGGGACAGGGACCTACGAGCAGTACTTC. Amino acids: CASSPGTGTYEQYF.

This clonotype was observed a handful of times. The gene calls are TRBV6-2 or TRBV6-3 and TRBJ2-7; D is possibly TRBD1 (5 bases). Germline V gene lookup returns CDR1 MNHEY and CDR2 SVGEGT. The CDR3 runs 12 residues. Trimming took 2 bases from V and 5 from J, leaving 7 bases between them. The CDR3 bases are TGTGCCAGCAGTTACCAAGGGGACGAGCAGTACTTC. It encodes CASSYQGDEQYF.